This T cell receptor beta chain emerged from a study of shared clonotypes between healthy human individuals (dated by TCRdb to about 2020). About the full investigation: The cohort comprised a couple of women and a few men aged 18 to 49 years. For each donor, CD4 naive and CD4 memory were each given three plates, CD8 naive was given two plates, and CD8 memory was given one plate. Blood TCR repertoires of five healthy adults were deeply sequenced to estimate repertoire size and the extent of clonotype sharing between individuals. To increase sequencing depth and limit assay-specific biases, TCR repertoire library preparation and sequencing were carried out by different laboratories using diverse techniques. Between about 0.8 and 9 billion PBMCs per donor were obtained by leukapheresis. What the work shows at the level of the full study, not this receptor alone: Across a few donors, 4.5% to 6.5% of naive CD4, roughly 3.3% of naive CD8, about 2.3% of memory CD4, and 0.3% to 0.45% of memory CD8 clonotypes were shared. Larger estimated clonotype richness was generally found for naive subsets than for memory subsets. The small number of donors limited the genetic and exposure-history diversity represented. Higher generation probabilities were observed for clonotypes shared by all four sorted-subset donors than for non-shared clonotypes. Pairwise subsampling indicated that sequencing depth was expected to affect the degree of clonotype sharing among donors. Rarefaction of sorted-subset datasets indicated incomplete sequencing despite the large sequencing depth. Sampling was restricted to blood, and TCR repertoires in tissues likely differ from the TCR repertoires found in blood.

CDR1 and CDR2 are read off the germline V gene (reference sequence) as MNHEY and SMNVEV. Spanning cysteine to phenylalanine, the CDR3 consists of 14 amino acids. The CDR3 DNA has 42 bases and is translated from base 1. Relative to germline, V is 1 base shorter and J is 1 base shorter, with 7 bases between their ends. Donors were healthy HIV-negative adults with no recently reported acute infections or vaccinations. Only Caucasian adults living in Nashville, Tennessee, USA were represented among the donors. CD4+ T cells were enriched by magnetic negative selection; naive cells were then positively selected on CD45RA, and the negative fraction formed the memory subset. After blood collection by leukapheresis, PBMCs were isolated using Ficoll-Histopaque density gradient centrifugation and then cryopreserved in the vapor phase of liquid nitrogen. Purity and quantity of every magnetically sorted T cell population were checked by analytical flow cytometry. Each sorted fraction had its genomic DNA isolated and then quantified by UV absorbance on a Nanodrop 2000c.

TCR CDR3 regions were amplified from genomic DNA by multiplex PCR using the deep immunoSEQ assay. Extracted genomic DNA from each cell subset was distributed evenly across all wells of several immunoSEQ 96-well plates, and each plate was treated as a replicate. For sorted subsets, 200 to 250 ng genomic DNA, equal to tens of thousands of T cell genomes, was loaded into each replicate PCR. Purified libraries were quantified with a Qubit 3.0 fluorometer, sized on a Bioanalyzer 2100, and re-quantified with the KAPA Library Quantification kit. Every immunoSEQ 96-well plate was sequenced on a separate single-read 150-cycle Illumina NextSeq 550 flow cell. The original methods were these. Because the immunoSEQ output held only junctional sequences and lacked quality scores, the filtering could not match the filtering applied to full-length reads. Sequences were annotated with PyIR, a Python wrapper for IgBLAST v1.9, and V/J genes and CDR3 were assigned using IMGT germline references. Reads were filtered out if the reads had weak V/J assignments (E-value above 1e-6), no CDR3, stop codons, out-of-frame junctions, or ambiguous translated residues. V3J clonotypes were defined as sequences sharing an identical inferred V gene, J gene, and CDR3 amino acid sequence. Percentage overlap between repertoires was calculated by dividing the number of shared unique clonotypes by the size of the smaller repertoire. Richness of each repertoire was evaluated using RTK rarefaction, the Chao1 estimator, and Recon v2.1 estimates of unobserved clonotypes. For all TCRbeta clonotypes obtained by the gDNA method from a few donors, generation probabilities were computed with OLGA. TCRdb took over this immuneACCESS table, retaining in-frame rearrangements with V and J assigned. Such tables are incomplete; in checked studies, under half of the missing clones stem from an unresolved V gene, and the remainder is unexplained. The V and J calls and clone size are taken from that table; D and trimming were inferred from the DNA. This sample lists roughly 2.5 million clones; 85% to 95% were detected once. Around 0.14% of the sample lies in the top ten.

Concerning this clone: This receptor's antigen is unknown. Base-call qualities are not available, and no considerably larger clone is one nucleotide away.

Sequencing input: naive CD4+ T cells sorted from blood. Explained via the paper, the cell subset or site label denotes: CD45RA+ positively selected. The sequence links TRBV27 to TRBJ1-1, with the D gene uncertain. The source of this sequence is a man younger than 35 in good health. For the CDR3, the sequence is CASSLLGENTEAFF. The nucleotide sequence is given as TGTGCCAGCAGTTTATTGGGAGAGAACACTGAAGCTTTCTTT.